These 17 T cell receptor beta chains were sequenced from one sample in a study of blood T cell repertoires in COVID-19. Assay: immunoSEQ multiplex PCR; the TCRdb copy retains only in-frame clones and omits some. The sample yields 150,000 to 200,000 clones, 93% seen once. The sample was peripheral blood. Receptor source: a woman aged 55 to 70 with COVID-19, enrolled during active disease.

This clone has a single count. The chain recombines TRBV11-2 with TRBJ1-2; D may be TRBD1 (6 bases). The CDR3 has 13 amino acids. V lost 5 bases and J 1 base, leaving 8 bases between the germline ends. Per the germline V gene, CDR1 is SGHAT and CDR2 is FQNNGV. CDR3 sequence: CASSQDSNYGYTF. In DNA form, the CDR3 reads TGTGCCAGCAGCCAGGACAGTAACTATGGCTACACCTTC.

The rearrangement joins TRBV3-1 (or the pseudogene TRBV3-2) to TRBJ1-6; possibly TRBD1 for D (6 bases). The CDR3 has 17 residues. Germline V gene data show CDR1 as LGHDT and CDR2 as YNNKEL (reference sequence). Trimming stripped 1 base from V and 2 bases from J, with 12 bases between. CDR3 sequence: CASSQGSGGPYNSPLHF. Written as DNA, the CDR3 is TGTGCCAGCAGCCAAGGTTCGGGGGGGCCCTATAATTCACCCCTCCACTTT.

As concerns this clone: Distinct nucleotide sequences in the sample also encode this CDR3. CDR3 nucleotide sequence: TGTGCCAGCAGCCAGGGGGGGAGGCAGCCCCAGCATTTT. It specifies CASSQGGRQPQHF. The rearrangement joins TRBV3-1 (or the pseudogene TRBV3-2) to TRBJ1-5; D might be TRBD1 (5 bases). The length of the CDR3 is 13 residues. The germline CDR1 and CDR2 sequences are LGHDT and YNNKEL (reference sequence). Trimming removed 3 bases at V and 7 bases at J, with 10 bases between.

The chain joins TRBV6-5 to TRBJ1-6; the D is unclear. Germline loops: CDR1 MNHEY, CDR2 SVGAGI. This CDR3 spans 14 amino acids. Trimming took 4 bases from V and 9 from J, leaving 13 bases between them. As DNA, the CDR3 is TGTGCCAGCAGTTTGGGAAGGGAGAGTTCACCCCTCCACTTT. It is translated as CASSLGRESSPLHF.

Remarks on this clone: A read error may account for a junction end that differs from germline. Different DNA sequences within this sample yield the same CDR3. Here the CDR3 reads CASSVVGSQETQYF. The CDR3, as DNA: TGTGCCAGCAGTGTCGTTGGGAGCCAAGAGACCCAGTACTTC. This sequence joins TRBV10-2 and TRBJ2-5; perhaps TRBD2 as D (5 bases). In germline, CDR1 is WSHSY, CDR2 SAAADI. The CDR3 has 14 residues.

This clone was detected ten times or more. The chain is built from TRBV19 and TRBJ1-5, with D hard to call. This CDR3 region has 13 residues. The V end lost 5 bases, the J end lost 4 bases, and 9 bases lay between the germline ends. Per germline, CDR1 LNHDA and CDR2 SQIVND (reference sequence). The CDR3 spells CASSLRVNQPQHF. In DNA form, the CDR3 reads TGTGCCAGTAGTCTGAGGGTAAATCAGCCCCAGCATTTT.

V gene TRBV18 combines with J gene TRBJ2-5, with unresolved D. Trimming removed 0 bases from V and 2 bases from J, with 7 bases in between. Looked up from germline, CDR1 is KGHSH and CDR2 is LQKENI. The CDR3 has 14 amino acids. The CDR3 DNA sequence: TGTGCCAGCTCACCACCGACTCTACAAGAGACCCAGTACTTC. This codes for CASSPPTLQETQYF.

Comments on this clone: The same CDR3 can be traced to other DNA sequences in this sample. V is TRBV30 and J is TRBJ1-1; 7 bases are shared with TRBD1. Trimming took 2 bases from V and 1 from J; bases not matched to a gene: 1. The CDR3 spans 13 residues. The germline CDR1 and CDR2 sequences are GTSNPN and SVGIG (reference sequence). As DNA, the CDR3 is TGTGCCTGGAGTAGACAGGGGAACACTGAAGCTTTCTTT. It translates to CAWSRQGNTEAFF.

This rearrangement joins TRBV7-9 to TRBJ1-1; possible D gene TRBD1, 5 bases. V was trimmed by 3 bases and J by 7 bases, leaving 12 bases between them. CDR1 is SEHNR, CDR2 FQNEAQ, per germline (reference sequence). The CDR3 spans 13 residues. The CDR3 DNA is TGTGCCAGCAGCTTGGGGGGTAGATATGAAGCTTTCTTT. This sequence encodes CASSLGGRYEAFF.

The chain uses TRBV12-5 and TRBJ1-1, with no clear D. CDR1 and CDR2 from the germline V gene are LGHNT and FRNRAP. Trimming pared 6 bases from V and 11 bases from J, leaving 16 bases between. The CDR3 has 12 amino acids. In DNA, the CDR3 is TGTGCTAGTGGAGCCGACTCTAATCGGGCTTTCTTT. This codes for CASGADSNRAFF. The entire variable domain, with the rest obtained from reference TRBV12-5 and TRBJ1-1, is as follows: DARVTQTPRHKVTEMGQEVTMRCQPILGHNTVFWYRQTMMQGLELLAYFRNRAPLDDSGMPKDRFSAEMPDATLATLKIQPSEPRDSAVYFCASGADSNRAFFGQGTRLTVV.

J is TRBJ1-5 and V is TRBV27; possibly TRBD1 for D (6 bases). Germline V gives CDR1 MNHEY, CDR2 SMNVEV (reference sequence). This CDR3 is 12 amino acids long. The V end lost 4 bases, the J end lost 7 bases, and 8 bases lay between the germline ends. CDR3 sequence reads: CASSSQGQPQHF. The DNA for the CDR3 is TGTGCCAGCAGTTCACAGGGACAGCCCCAGCATTTT.

This clone appeared a single time. The rearrangement links TRBV4-2 to TRBJ1-4; D might be TRBD1 (6 bases). Germline V lookup: CDR1 LGHNA, CDR2 YNFKEQ. The CDR3 is made up of 13 amino acids. V shed 9 bases and J shed 2 bases, with 10 bases lying between them. The CDR3 bases are TGTGCCAGTAGACAGGAGACTAATGAAAAACTGTTTTTT. Translating gives CASRQETNEKLFF.

The V call is TRBV9, the J call TRBJ2-6; TRBD1 aligns across 10 bases. The length of the CDR3 is 19 residues. V lost 0 bases and J lost 0; bases outside the gene matches: 6. CDR1 is SGDLS and CDR2 is YYNGEE in the germline V gene. DNA of the CDR3: TGTGCCAGCAGCGTAGCTCAGGGACAGGGGACCTCTGGGGCCAACGTCCTGACTTTC. As protein: CASSVAQGQGTSGANVLTF. The full variable domain, with the rest looked up from reference TRBV9 and TRBJ2-6, is DSGVTQTPKHLITATGQRVTLRCSPRSGDLSVYWYQQSLDQGLQFLIQYYNGEERAKGNILERFSAQQFPDLHSELNLSSLELGDSALYFCASSVAQGQGTSGANVLTFGAGSRLTVL.

The V call is TRBV5-1, the J call TRBJ1-2, with TRBD1 matching over 7 bases. CDR3 length: 17 amino acids. Germline V CDR1 and CDR2: SGHRS, YFSETQ. With 4 bases clipped from V and 0 bases from J, the junction kept 12 bases outside the gene matches. The CDR3 DNA is TGCGCCAGCAGCCCCGAGGCAGGGGGAGATCCTAACTATGGCTACACCTTC. It codes for CASSPEAGGDPNYGYTF.

The gene calls are TRBV7-3 and TRBJ1-6; maybe TRBD1 (6 bases). Between the trimmed V and J ends, which lost 0 bases and 7 bases, there was a span of 10 bases. Germline V gives CDR1 SGHTA, CDR2 FQGTGA. This CDR3 has 15 residues. CDR3 sequence reads: CASSLTGHKNSPLHF. CDR3 nucleotide sequence: TGTGCCAGCAGCTTAACGGGACACAAAAATTCACCCCTCCACTTT.

This chain joins TRBV7-9 and TRBJ1-4; TRBD1 matches 7 bases. The trim removed 3 bases at V and 4 bases at J, leaving 5 bases unmatched. The V gene's germline CDR1 is SEHNR and CDR2 FQNEAQ (reference sequence). The CDR3 loop spans 15 amino acids. CDR3 bases: TGTGCCAGCAGCTTCGGGACAGTACTTAATGAAAAACTGTTTTTT. Protein product: CASSFGTVLNEKLFF.

V and J are TRBV9 and TRBJ1-1; tentatively, D is TRBD1 (6 bases). Looked up from germline, CDR1 is SGDLS and CDR2 is YYNGEE. This CDR3 spans 13 amino acids. The germline V and J ends were trimmed by 3 bases and 5 bases, with 11 bases remaining between them. CDR3 DNA: TGTGCCAGCAGCGGGACAGTAAGGACTGAAGCTTTCTTT. Translation gives CASSGTVRTEAFF.